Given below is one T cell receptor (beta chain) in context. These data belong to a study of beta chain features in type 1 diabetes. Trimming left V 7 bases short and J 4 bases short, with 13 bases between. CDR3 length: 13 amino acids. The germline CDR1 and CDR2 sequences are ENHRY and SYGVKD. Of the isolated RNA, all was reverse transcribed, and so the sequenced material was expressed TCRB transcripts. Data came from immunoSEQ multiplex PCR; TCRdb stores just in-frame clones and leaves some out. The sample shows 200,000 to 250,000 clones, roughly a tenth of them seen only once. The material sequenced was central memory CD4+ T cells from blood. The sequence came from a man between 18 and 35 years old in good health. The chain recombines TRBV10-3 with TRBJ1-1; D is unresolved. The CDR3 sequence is CAIITGGFTEAFF. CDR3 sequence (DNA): TGTGCCATCATCACGGGCGGGTTCACTGAAGCTTTCTTT.